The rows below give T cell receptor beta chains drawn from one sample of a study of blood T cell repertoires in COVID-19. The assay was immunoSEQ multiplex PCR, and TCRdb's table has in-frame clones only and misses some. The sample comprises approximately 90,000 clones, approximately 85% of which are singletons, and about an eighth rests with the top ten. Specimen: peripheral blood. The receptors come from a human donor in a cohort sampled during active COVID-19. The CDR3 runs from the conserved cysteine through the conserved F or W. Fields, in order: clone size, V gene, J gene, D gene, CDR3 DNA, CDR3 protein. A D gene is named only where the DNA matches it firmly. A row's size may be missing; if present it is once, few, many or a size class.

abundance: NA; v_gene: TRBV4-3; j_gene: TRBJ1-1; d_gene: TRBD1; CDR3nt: TGCGCCAGCAGCCCAACGGACAGGTTGAACACTGAAGCTTTCTTT; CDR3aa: CASSPTDRLNTEAFF
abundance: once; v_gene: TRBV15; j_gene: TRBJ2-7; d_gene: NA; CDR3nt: TGTGCCACCAGCAGAGGTCCATCATACGAGCAGTACTTC; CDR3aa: CATSRGPSYEQYF
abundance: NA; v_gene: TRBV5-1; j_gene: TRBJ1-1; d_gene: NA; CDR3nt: TGCGCCAGCAGCTTGGCCAGGGGGAACACTGAAGCTTTCTTT; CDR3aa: CASSLARGNTEAFF
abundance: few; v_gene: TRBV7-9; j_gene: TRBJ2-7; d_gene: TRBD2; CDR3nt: TGTGCCAGCAGCGAGAAAGTGGGACTAGCGCCCTACGAGCAGTACTTC; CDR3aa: CASSEKVGLAPYEQYF
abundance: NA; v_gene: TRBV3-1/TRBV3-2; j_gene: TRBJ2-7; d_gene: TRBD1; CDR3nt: TGTGCCAGCAGCCAAGAGTGGGACAGCTCCTACGAGCAGTACTTC; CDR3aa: CASSQEWDSSYEQYF
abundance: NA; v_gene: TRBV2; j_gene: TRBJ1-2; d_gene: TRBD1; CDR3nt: TGTGCCAGCAGTGGCCAACGAGGGGGCCGGGTCTATGGCTACACCTTC; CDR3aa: CASSGQRGGRVYGYTF
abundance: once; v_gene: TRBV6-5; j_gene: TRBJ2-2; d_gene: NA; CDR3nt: TGTGCCAGCAGTTACATAGTTGGTGGCACCGGGGAGCTGTTTTTT; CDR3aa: CASSYIVGGTGELFF
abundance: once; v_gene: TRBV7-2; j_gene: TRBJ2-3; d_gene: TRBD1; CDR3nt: TGTGCCAGCAGCACCGGGACAGGGGGTCTTGCAGATACGCAGTATTTT; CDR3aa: CASSTGTGGLADTQYF
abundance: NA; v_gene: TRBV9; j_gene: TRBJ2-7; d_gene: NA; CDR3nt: TGTGCCAGCAGCGTAGAGCCAGCGCCGAGATACGAGCAGTACTTC; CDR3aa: CASSVEPAPRYEQYF
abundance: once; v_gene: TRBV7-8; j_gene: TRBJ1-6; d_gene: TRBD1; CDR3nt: TGTGCCAGCAGCCTCACAGGGGGGAAGACCTATAATTCACCCCTCCACTTT; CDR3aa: CASSLTGGKTYNSPLHF
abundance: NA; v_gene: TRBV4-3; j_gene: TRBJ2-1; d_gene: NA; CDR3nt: TGCGCCAGCAGCCAAGATGTGGGTGGGAGGACGATCTACAATGAGCAGTTCTTC; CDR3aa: CASSQDVGGRTIYNEQFF
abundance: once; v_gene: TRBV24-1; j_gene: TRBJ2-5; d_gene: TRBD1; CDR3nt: TGTGCCACCAGTGATAGTAAGGGACAGGGTACAGAGACCCAGTACTTC; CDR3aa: CATSDSKGQGTETQYF
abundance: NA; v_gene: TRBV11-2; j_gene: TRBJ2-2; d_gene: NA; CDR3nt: TGTGCCAGCAGCTTCGTGTCTCCCGGGGAGCTGTTTTTT; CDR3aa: CASSFVSPGELFF
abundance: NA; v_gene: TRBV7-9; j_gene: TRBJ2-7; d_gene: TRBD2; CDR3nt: TGTGCCAGCAGCTTACCCGGGGGGTCGGCCTACGAGCAGTACTTC; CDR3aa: CASSLPGGSAYEQYF
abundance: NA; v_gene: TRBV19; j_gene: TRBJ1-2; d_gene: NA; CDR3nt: TGTGCCAGCCATTACAGGTCGGTTGGTGTTGATGGCTACACCTTC; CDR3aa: CASHYRSVGVDGYTF
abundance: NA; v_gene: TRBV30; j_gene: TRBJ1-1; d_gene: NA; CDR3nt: TGTGCCGGGGAGGGACTGAGGAACACTGAAGCTTTCTTT; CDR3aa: CAGEGLRNTEAFF
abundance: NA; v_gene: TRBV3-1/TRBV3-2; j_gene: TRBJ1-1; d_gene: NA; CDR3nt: TGTGCCAGCAGCCAAGCGACAGGTGGGAAAGCTTTCTTT; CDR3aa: CASSQATGGKAFF
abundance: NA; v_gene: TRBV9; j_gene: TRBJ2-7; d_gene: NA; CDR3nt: TGTGCCAGCAGCCCTCGACTAGTTCCTGGCGAGCAGTACTTC; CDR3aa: CASSPRLVPGEQYF
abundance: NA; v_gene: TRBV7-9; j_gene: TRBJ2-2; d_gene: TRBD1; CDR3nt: TGTGCCAGCAGCTTATACTCCAGCCGGGACAGGGCGTACACCGGGGAGCTGTTTTTT; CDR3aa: CASSLYSSRDRAYTGELFF
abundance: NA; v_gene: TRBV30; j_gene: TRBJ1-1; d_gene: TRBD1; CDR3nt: TGTGCCTGGAGTTCTCCCTTTTGGGACAGGGGGCAGAACACTGAAGCTTTCTTT; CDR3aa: CAWSSPFWDRGQNTEAFF
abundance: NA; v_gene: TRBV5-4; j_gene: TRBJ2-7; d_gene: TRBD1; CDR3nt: TGTGCCAGCAGCTCATCAGGGGGTAGGTACGAGCAGTACTTC; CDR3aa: CASSSSGGRYEQYF
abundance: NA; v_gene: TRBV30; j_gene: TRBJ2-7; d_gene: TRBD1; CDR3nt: TGTGCCTGGTCAGGGGGCGTCCTCCCTTACGAGCAGTACTTC; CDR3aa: CAWSGGVLPYEQYF
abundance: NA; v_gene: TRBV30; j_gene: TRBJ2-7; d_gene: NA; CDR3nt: TGTGCCTGGAGACTAGCCGCTTCCTACGAGCAGTACTTC; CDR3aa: CAWRLAASYEQYF
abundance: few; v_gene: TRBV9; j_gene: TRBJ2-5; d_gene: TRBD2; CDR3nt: TGTGCCAGCACCAGGACTAGCGGGAGGGGGGTACGGGAGACCCAGTACTTC; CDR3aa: CASTRTSGRGVRETQYF